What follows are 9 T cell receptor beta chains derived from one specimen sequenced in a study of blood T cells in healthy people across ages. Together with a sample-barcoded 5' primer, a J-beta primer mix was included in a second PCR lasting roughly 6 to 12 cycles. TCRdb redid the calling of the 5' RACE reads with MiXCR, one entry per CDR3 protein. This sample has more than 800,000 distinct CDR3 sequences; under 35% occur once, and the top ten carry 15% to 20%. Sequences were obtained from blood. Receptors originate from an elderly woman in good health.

The DNA for the CDR3 is TGTGCCAGCAGCTTATTGGCAGGGGCTCAAGGAAATGAGCAGTTCTTC. Its protein is CASSLLAGAQGNEQFF. V and J are TRBV7-6 and TRBJ2-1, with D perhaps matching TRBD1 (6 bases). Per germline, CDR1 SGHVS and CDR2 FNYEAQ. V was cut by 2 bases and J by 7 bases, with 18 bases left in between. This CDR3 has 16 amino acids.

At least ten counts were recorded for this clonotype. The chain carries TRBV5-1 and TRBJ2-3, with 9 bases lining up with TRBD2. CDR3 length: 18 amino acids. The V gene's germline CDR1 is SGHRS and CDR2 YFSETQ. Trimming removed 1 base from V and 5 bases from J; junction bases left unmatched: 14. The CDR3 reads CASSLSLPAGGTKDTQYF. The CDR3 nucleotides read TGCGCCAGCAGCTTGAGCCTACCAGCGGGGGGTACGAAAGATACGCAGTATTTT. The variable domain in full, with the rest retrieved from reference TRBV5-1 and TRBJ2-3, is KAGVTQTPRYLIKTRGQQVTLSCSPISGHRSVSWYQQTPGQGLQFLFEYFSETQRNKGNFPGRFSGRQFSNSRSEMNVSTLELGDSALYLCASSLSLPAGGTKDTQYFGPGTRLTVL.

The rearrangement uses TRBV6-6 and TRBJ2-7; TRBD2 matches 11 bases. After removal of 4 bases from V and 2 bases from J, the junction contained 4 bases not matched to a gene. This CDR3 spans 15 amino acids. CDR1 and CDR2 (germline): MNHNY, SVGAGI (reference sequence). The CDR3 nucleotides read TGTGCCAGCAGTTTCAAACTAGCGGGAGCCTACGAGCAGTACTTC. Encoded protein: CASSFKLAGAYEQYF.

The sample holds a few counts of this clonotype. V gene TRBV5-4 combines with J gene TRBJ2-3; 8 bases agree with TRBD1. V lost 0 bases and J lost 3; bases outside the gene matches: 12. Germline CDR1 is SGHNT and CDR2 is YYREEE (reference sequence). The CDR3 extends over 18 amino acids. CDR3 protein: CASSLAGRTGGSTDTQYF. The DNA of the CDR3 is TGTGCCAGCAGCTTGGCCGGCCGAACAGGGGGGTCTACAGATACGCAGTATTTT.

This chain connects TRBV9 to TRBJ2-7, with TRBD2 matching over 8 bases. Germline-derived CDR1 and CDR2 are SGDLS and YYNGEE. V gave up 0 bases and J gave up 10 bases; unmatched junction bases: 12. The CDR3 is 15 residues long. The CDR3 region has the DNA TGTGCCAGCAGCGTAGCGGGGGGGGCCCGAGAGGCCCAGTACTTC. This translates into CASSVAGGAREAQYF.

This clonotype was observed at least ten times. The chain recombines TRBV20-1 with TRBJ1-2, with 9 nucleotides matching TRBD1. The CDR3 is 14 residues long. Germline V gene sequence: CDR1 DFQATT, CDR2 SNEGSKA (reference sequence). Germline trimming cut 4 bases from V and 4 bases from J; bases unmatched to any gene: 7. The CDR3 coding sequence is TGCAGTGCTATACAGGGGGCTCAGAGCTATGGCTACACCTTC. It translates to CSAIQGAQSYGYTF.

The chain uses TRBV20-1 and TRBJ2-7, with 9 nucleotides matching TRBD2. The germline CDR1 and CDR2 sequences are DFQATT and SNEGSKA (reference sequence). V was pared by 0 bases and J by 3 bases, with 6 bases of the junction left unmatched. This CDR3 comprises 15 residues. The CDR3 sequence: CSARDESGGFYEQYF. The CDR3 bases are TGCAGTGCTAGAGATGAGAGCGGGGGGTTCTACGAGCAGTACTTC.

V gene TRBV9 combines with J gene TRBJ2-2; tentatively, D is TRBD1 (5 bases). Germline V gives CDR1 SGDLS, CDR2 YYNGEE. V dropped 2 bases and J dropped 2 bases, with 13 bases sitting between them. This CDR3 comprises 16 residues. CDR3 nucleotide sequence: TGTGCCAGCAGCGTTCGACAGAAGACTAACACCGGGGAGCTGTTTTTT. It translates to CASSVRQKTNTGELFF.

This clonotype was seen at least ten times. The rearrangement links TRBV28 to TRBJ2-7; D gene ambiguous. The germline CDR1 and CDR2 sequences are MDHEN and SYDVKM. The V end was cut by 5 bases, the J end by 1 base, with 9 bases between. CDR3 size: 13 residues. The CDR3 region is CASSAPASYEQYF. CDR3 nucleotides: TGTGCCAGCAGTGCCCCGGCGTCCTACGAGCAGTACTTC.